These 12 T cell receptor beta chains came from one sample sequenced in a study of T cell repertoires in cytomegalovirus infection. Using its own MiXCR run on the reads, TCRdb lists one record per CDR3 protein. Here the sample spans approximately 630,000 distinct CDR3 sequences, approximately 25% being singletons. Sequenced input: CD8+ T cells from PBMCs. The receptors were gathered from a human donor in good health (CMV status not recorded). Some clones in this sample may be carry-over from other donors' samples.

This clonotype was found once. The rearrangement links TRBV6-5 to TRBJ1-1; D not resolved. The CDR3 is made up of 12 amino acids. V was clipped by 2 bases and J by 7 bases, with 8 bases between them. Looked up from germline, CDR1 is MNHEY and CDR2 is SVGAGI. DNA for the CDR3: TGTGCCAGCAGTTACGACGGTATTGAAGCTTTCTTT. It encodes CASSYDGIEAFF.

With respect to this clonotype: A much larger clone differs by one base, so this may be a read error. The chain is built from TRBV7-6 and TRBJ2-3; D gene uncertain. Germline V gene sequence: CDR1 SGHVS, CDR2 FNYEAQ. The V end was cut by 1 base, the J end by 0 bases, with 14 bases between. There are 17 residues in the CDR3. DNA of the CDR3: TGTGCCAGCAGCTTAGGCCTTTTCCTAACTAGCACAGATACGCAGTATTTT. Translated: CASSLGLFLTSTDTQYF.

This clonotype was observed at least ten times. The chain combines TRBV11-2 with TRBJ2-2; D unresolved. Per germline, CDR1 SGHAT and CDR2 FQNNGV. Trimming pared 5 bases from V and 10 bases from J, leaving 8 bases between. The CDR3 has 11 amino acids. The CDR3 DNA is TGTGCCAGCAGCCCTACGATGGAGCTGTTTTTT. This gives the protein CASSPTMELFF.

This clonotype has a handful of counts. The chain carries TRBV20-1 and TRBJ2-3, with TRBD2 matching 10 bases. Germline trimming cut 3 bases from V and 5 bases from J; bases unmatched to any gene: 11. Germline V gene lookup returns CDR1 DFQATT and CDR2 SNEGSKA (reference sequence). The CDR3 length is 16 residues. The chain's CDR3 is CSASSSGTSAQDTQYF. Written as DNA, the CDR3 is TGCAGTGCTAGTTCCTCCGGGACTAGCGCCCAAGATACGCAGTATTTT.

V usage is TRBV5-1 and J usage is TRBJ2-2, with 10 bases matching TRBD1. Germline lookup yields CDR1 SGHRS and CDR2 YFSETQ. The junction had 18 bases not matched to a gene; V was cut back by 4 bases and J by 3 bases. The CDR3 spans 20 residues. DNA for the CDR3: TGCGCCAGCAGCGAGCCTCAATGGGACAGGGGACTGAGGGACACCGGGGAGCTGTTTTTT. It encodes CASSEPQWDRGLRDTGELFF.

This clonotype was seen repeatedly, ten times or more. This chain joins TRBV7-9 and TRBJ1-6; 8 positions match TRBD1. With V trimmed by 8 bases and J by 8 bases, 11 bases remained unmatched. Germline CDR1 SEHNR, CDR2 FQNEAQ (reference sequence). The CDR3 length is 15 residues. DNA of the CDR3: TGTGCCAGCTCCGAGAGGACAGGGATTTATTCACCCCTCCACTTT. Translated, it gives CASSERTGIYSPLHF.

At least ten counts were recorded for this clonotype. The chain joins TRBV7-8 to TRBJ1-2; no clear D. The V gene lost 4 bases and the J gene lost 4 bases, with 1 base spanning the gap. CDR1 and CDR2 (germline): SGHVS, FQNEAQ. The CDR3 has 10 residues. DNA of the CDR3: TGTGCCAGCAGCTGCTATGGCTACACCTTC. Encoded protein: CASSCYGYTF.

The chain couples TRBV19 to TRBJ2-5; D not certain. V was cut by 6 bases and J by 5 bases, with 19 bases left in between. The CDR3 extends over 15 amino acids. Germline CDR1 reads LNHDA; CDR2 reads SQIVND (reference sequence). The CDR3 here is CASRSTRRDTETQYF. The CDR3, as DNA: TGTGCCAGTAGATCCACCAGAAGGGATACGGAGACCCAGTACTTC.

The chain joins TRBV6-5 to TRBJ2-3; D is possibly TRBD2 (5 bases). The V end lost 2 bases, the J end lost 7 bases, and 13 bases lay between the germline ends. The CDR3 consists of 14 residues. Per germline, CDR1 MNHEY and CDR2 SVGAGI. CDR3 sequence reads: CASSYRGLGNTQYF. CDR3 DNA sequence: TGTGCCAGCAGTTACCGCGGACTTGGGAATACGCAGTATTTT.

V usage is TRBV29-1 and J usage is TRBJ2-3, with TRBD2 as a possible D gene (6 bases). Germline V CDR1 and CDR2: SQVTM, ANQGSEA. This CDR3 has 12 amino acids. The germline V and J ends were trimmed by 6 bases and 5 bases, with 12 bases remaining between them. CDR3 loop: CSVEEGKDTQYF. For the CDR3, the DNA is TGCAGCGTAGAGGAGGGGAAAGATACGCAGTATTTT.

This clonotype was observed a handful of times. The chain employs TRBV29-1 and TRBJ1-1; tentative D call: TRBD1 (6 bases). The V end was cut by 8 bases, the J end by 8 bases, with 18 bases between. Germline V CDR1 and CDR2: SQVTM, ANQGSEA. The CDR3 sequence is 12 residues long. The CDR3 DNA follows: TGCAGCCAAAAAACAGGGAGACAAGAAGCTTTCTTT. It translates to CSQKTGRQEAFF.

The chain couples TRBV18 to TRBJ2-1; TRBD1 matches 7 bases. The ends lost 3 bases at V and 5 bases at J; junction bases unmatched: 4. Looked up from germline, CDR1 is KGHSH and CDR2 is LQKENI. CDR3 size: 14 residues. The CDR3 reads CASSPTGIDNEQFF. The CDR3 DNA follows: TGTGCCAGCTCACCGACAGGGATCGACAATGAGCAGTTCTTC.